What follows are 29 T cell receptor beta chains derived from one specimen sequenced in a study of immune evolution from preneoplasia to lung adenocarcinoma. Clones were sequenced by immunoSEQ multiplex PCR, and TCRdb holds only the in-frame ones, with some missing. The table records 15,000 or so clones, 65% to 90% of them present only once. Sequencing input: FFPE invasive lung adenocarcinoma tissue. These receptors originate from a person aged 65-85 years with invasive lung adenocarcinoma.

CDR3 sequence (DNA): TGCGCCAGCAGCTTGGTTGGGGAGAACACTGAAGCTTTCTTT. Translation: CASSLVGENTEAFF. The V call is TRBV5-1, the J call TRBJ1-1; D gene unclear. Trimming left V 0 bases short and J 1 base short, with 7 bases between. The germline V gene has CDR1 SGHRS and CDR2 YFSETQ. This CDR3 contains 14 residues. Looking up the rest from reference TRBV5-1 and TRBJ1-1 gives the full variable domain: KAGVTQTPRYLIKTRGQQVTLSCSPISGHRSVSWYQQTPGQGLQFLFEYFSETQRNKGNFPGRFSGRQFSNSRSEMNVSTLELGDSALYLCASSLVGENTEAFFGQGTRLTVV.

The V gene is TRBV7-3, the J gene TRBJ1-1; weak D call: TRBD1 (6 bases). The CDR3 totals 13 residues. V shed 5 bases and J shed 9 bases, with 16 bases lying between them. Germline CDR1 reads SGHTA; CDR2 reads FQGTGA. CDR3 DNA: TGTGCCAGCAGCCCAGGACAGCGCCAACAAGCTTTCTTT. Protein: CASSPGQRQQAFF.

The V and J genes are TRBV6-6 and TRBJ1-5, with D possibly TRBD1 on 6 matching bases. Deletions cut 0 bases from V and 2 bases from J, with 11 bases between. CDR1 and CDR2 (germline): MNHNY, SVGAGI (reference sequence). The length of the CDR3 is 16 residues. CDR3 sequence: CASSYSMEGGNQPQHF. For the CDR3, the DNA is TGTGCCAGCAGTTACTCGATGGAGGGGGGCAATCAGCCCCAGCATTTT.

This chain uses TRBV5-4 with TRBJ1-2; 8 positions match TRBD1. V dropped 5 bases and J dropped 8; count of bases not matched to a gene: 11. CDR1 SGHNT and CDR2 YYREEE come from the germline V gene (reference sequence). There are 14 residues in the CDR3. Here the CDR3 DNA reads TGTGCCAGCAGGAAACAGGGGGTTGAGGAGGGCTACACCTTC. It is translated as CASRKQGVEEGYTF. The full variable domain, in which reference TRBV5-4 and TRBJ1-2 provide the parts outside the CDR3, is ETGVTQSPTHLIKTRGQQVTLRCSSQSGHNTVSWYQQALGQGPQFIFQYYREEENGRGNFPPRFSGLQFPNYSSELNVNALELDDSALYLCASRKQGVEEGYTFGSGTRLTVV.

This sequence joins TRBV7-9 and TRBJ2-7, with 7 bases that match TRBD1. The V and J ends lost 5 bases and 3 bases, in that order; junction bases with no gene match: 7. The V gene's germline CDR1 is SEHNR and CDR2 FQNEAQ (reference sequence). The CDR3 is 14 residues long. CDR3: CASSKGQNYYEQYF. CDR3 coding DNA: TGTGCCAGCAGCAAGGGACAGAACTACTACGAGCAGTACTTC.

The J gene is TRBJ1-3, the V gene TRBV28, with D uncertain. The CDR3 runs 14 residues. The V gene lost 6 bases and the J gene lost 4 bases, with 13 bases spanning the gap. CDR1 is MDHEN, CDR2 SYDVKM, per germline. Here the CDR3 reads CASRVLGVGNTIYF. CDR3 in DNA: TGTGCCAGCAGGGTCCTGGGCGTCGGAAACACCATATATTTT. The full variable domain, rest sourced from reference TRBV28 and TRBJ1-3, is DVKVTQSSRYLVKRTGEKVFLECVQDMDHENMFWYRQDPGLGLRLIYFSYDVKMKEKGDIPEGYSVSREKKERFSLILESASTNQTSMYLCASRVLGVGNTIYFGEGSWLTVV.

The V and J genes are TRBV19 and TRBJ2-7; tentatively, D is TRBD1 (6 bases). Looked up from germline, CDR1 is LNHDA and CDR2 is SQIVND (reference sequence). The germline V and J ends were trimmed by 3 bases and 4 bases, with 16 bases remaining between them. There are 15 residues in the CDR3. The CDR3: CASSILPGTMYEQYF. The CDR3 DNA reads TGTGCCAGTAGTATTCTCCCCGGGACAATGTACGAGCAGTACTTC.

A single count supports this clone. This chain links TRBV2 with TRBJ2-5, with D uncertain. The CDR3 is 12 residues long. V was cut by 4 bases and J by 4 bases, with 7 bases left in between. Germline V gene lookup returns CDR1 SNHLY and CDR2 FYNNEI. CDR3 DNA sequence: TGTGCCAGCAGTGGGGCAGCAGAGACCCAGTACTTC. Amino acids: CASSGAAETQYF.

This clone was seen just once. V usage is TRBV5-4 and J usage is TRBJ2-4; 8 bases agree with TRBD2. CDR1 SGHNT and CDR2 YYREEE come from the germline V gene (reference sequence). CDR3 length equals 15 residues. Trimming at V came to 2 bases and at J to 13 bases, leaving 14 bases not matched to a gene. Here the CDR3 DNA reads TGTGCCAGCAGCTTCTCCATGGGACTAGACCCCAAACAGTACTTC. Encoded protein: CASSFSMGLDPKQYF.

CDR3 coding DNA: TGTGCCAGCAGCTTGGACAGGTTAAACACTGAAGCTTTCTTT. Translated: CASSLDRLNTEAFF. The V call is TRBV5-4, the J call TRBJ1-1, with D possibly matching TRBD1 (5 bases). The germline gives CDR1 SGHNT, CDR2 YYREEE (reference sequence). The CDR3 runs to 14 residues. The V end was cut by 0 bases, the J end by 2 bases, with 8 bases between.

The J gene is TRBJ1-1, the V gene TRBV29-1, with D unresolved. Trimming removed 1 base at V and 4 bases at J, with 4 bases between. CDR3 length: 11 amino acids. Germline CDR1 is SQVTM and CDR2 is ANQGSEA. The CDR3 reads CSVEGGTEAFF. The CDR3 nucleotides read TGCAGCGTTGAAGGAGGCACTGAAGCTTTCTTT. Together with reference TRBV29-1 and TRBJ1-1, the CDR3 gives the full variable domain: SAVISQKPSRDICQRGTSLTIQCQVDSQVTMMFWYRQQPGQSLTLIATANQGSEATYESGFVIDKFPISRPNLTFSTLTVSNMSPEDSSIYLCSVEGGTEAFFGQGTRLTVV.

The V gene is TRBV28, the J gene TRBJ1-2; 9 nucleotides align to TRBD1. CDR3 length: 15 amino acids. Per germline, CDR1 MDHEN and CDR2 SYDVKM. The trim removed 2 bases at V and 2 bases at J, leaving 3 bases unmatched. This chain's CDR3 is CASSLGTGFNYGYTF. DNA of the CDR3: TGTGCCAGCAGTTTAGGGACAGGGTTCAACTATGGCTACACCTTC.

The chain uses TRBV5-1 and TRBJ1-1, with TRBD1 as a possible D gene (5 bases). The CDR3 is 14 amino acids. V gave up 5 bases and J gave up 1 base, with 12 bases separating them. Germline V gene data show CDR1 as SGHRS and CDR2 as YFSETQ. CDR3 loop: CASSPGLQNTEAFF. CDR3 coding DNA: TGCGCCAGCAGTCCGGGACTGCAGAACACTGAAGCTTTCTTT.

This chain connects TRBV28 to TRBJ1-5, with D unresolved. Germline CDR1 reads MDHEN; CDR2 reads SYDVKM. The CDR3 loop spans 12 amino acids. V was clipped by 11 bases and J by 4 bases, with 12 bases between them. The CDR3 here is CAGRTENQPQHF. The CDR3 DNA is TGTGCCGGGCGGACTGAAAATCAGCCCCAGCATTTT.

The CDR3 here is CASREGQMNGYTF. The DNA of the CDR3 is TGTGCCAGCAGAGAGGGACAGATGAATGGCTACACCTTC. The J gene is TRBJ1-2, the V gene TRBV6-5; 7 nucleotides align to TRBD1. Germline assignment: CDR1 MNHEY and CDR2 SVGAGI. The CDR3 length is 13 residues. V trimming: 6 bases; J trimming: 6 bases; junction bases outside the gene matches: 7.

This clone was counted only a few times. The V call is TRBV5-1, the J call TRBJ1-1; D gene unclear. The CDR3 spans 13 residues. V was pared by 4 bases and J by 5 bases, with 12 bases between. Germline assignment: CDR1 SGHRS and CDR2 YFSETQ. For the CDR3, the DNA is TGCGCCAGCAGCCAGGAGCGGCGGACTGAAGCTTTCTTT. Its translation: CASSQERRTEAFF.

The chain is built from TRBV30 and TRBJ1-2; 7 positions agree with TRBD1. The CDR3 consists of 12 residues. Germline V lookup: CDR1 GTSNPN, CDR2 SVGIG (reference sequence). After removal of 4 bases from V and 3 bases from J, the junction contained 2 bases not matched to a gene. The CDR3, as DNA: TGTGCCTGGAAGGGACAGTACTATGGCTACACCTTC. As protein: CAWKGQYYGYTF.

The J gene is TRBJ2-7, the V gene TRBV30; the match to TRBD1 covers 8 bases. Trimming at V came to 1 base and at J to 0 bases, leaving 5 bases not matched to a gene. Looked up from germline, CDR1 is GTSNPN and CDR2 is SVGIG (reference sequence). The CDR3 has 15 amino acids. CDR3 DNA: TGTGCCTGGAGTGCCCGGACAGGGAGCTCCTACGAGCAGTACTTC. Protein product: CAWSARTGSSYEQYF.

In its sample, this clone was seen a few times. The rearrangement uses TRBV9 and TRBJ2-6; D not certain. V dropped 10 bases and J dropped 0 bases, with 14 bases sitting between them. The CDR3 is 15 amino acids. The germline CDR1 and CDR2 sequences are SGDLS and YYNGEE. The CDR3 reads CARLVLCSGANVLTF. CDR3 bases: TGTGCCCGATTAGTCCTTTGCTCTGGGGCCAACGTCCTGACTTTC.

The rearrangement joins TRBV6-6 to TRBJ1-5; no firm D call. This CDR3 contains 14 residues. Trimming shortened V by 4 bases and J by 3 bases, and 10 bases separated the two germline ends. Germline assignment: CDR1 MNHNY and CDR2 SVGAGI (reference sequence). The CDR3 sequence: CASSLDTANQPQHF. CDR3 nucleotides: TGTGCCAGCAGTTTAGACACTGCCAATCAGCCCCAGCATTTT.

The chain is built from TRBV6-1 and TRBJ1-5; D unresolved. The germline gives CDR1 MNHNS, CDR2 SASEGT. CDR3 length: 15 residues. The V gene lost 7 bases and the J gene lost 0 bases, with 13 bases spanning the gap. The CDR3 DNA is TGTGCCAGCAAAATGGGCGGTTCTAGCAATCAGCCCCAGCATTTT. Translated: CASKMGGSSNQPQHF.

This clone was found a few times. The V and J genes are TRBV5-4 and TRBJ2-2; no firm D call. Trimming stripped 2 bases from V and 4 bases from J, with 6 bases between. The germline gives CDR1 SGHNT, CDR2 YYREEE (reference sequence). CDR3 size: 13 residues. This CDR3 is CASSFGLTGELFF. As DNA, the CDR3 is TGTGCCAGCAGCTTCGGGCTCACCGGGGAGCTGTTTTTT.

The chain uses TRBV27 and TRBJ2-7; 7 positions match TRBD2. V trimming: 5 bases; J trimming: 0 bases; junction bases outside the gene matches: 10. Germline values: CDR1 MNHEY, CDR2 SMNVEV (reference sequence). This CDR3 is 16 amino acids long. The CDR3 spells CASSLRGGVLSYEQYF. Here the CDR3 DNA reads TGTGCCAGCAGTCTTCGCGGGGGAGTTCTCTCCTACGAGCAGTACTTC.

The chain uses TRBV2 and TRBJ2-7; a weak D match, TRBD2 (7 bases). The CDR3 sequence is 12 residues long. Deletions cut 5 bases from V and 9 bases from J, with 14 bases between. Germline-derived CDR1 and CDR2 are SNHLY and FYNNEI. CDR3 DNA sequence: TGTGCCAGCAGTCTCCAAGGGGGGGTGCAGTACTTC. Amino acids: CASSLQGGVQYF. Supplemented by reference TRBV2 and TRBJ2-7, the full variable domain reads EPEVTQTPSHQVTQMGQEVILRCVPISNHLYFYWYRQILGQKVEFLVSFYNNEISEKSEIFDDQFSVERPDGSNFTLKIRSTKLEDSAMYFCASSLQGGVQYFGPGTRLTVT.

CDR3 bases: TGTGCCAGCAGCTTAGGTTACGGTGCGGGGAACGAGCAGTACTTC. It is translated as CASSLGYGAGNEQYF. The chain couples TRBV7-6 to TRBJ2-5; D is possibly TRBD2 (6 bases). The J call may be wrong; the DNA end is better matched by TRBJ2-7. The CDR3 loop spans 15 amino acids. Germline CDR1 SGHVS, CDR2 FNYEAQ.

The chain has TRBV10-1 and TRBJ2-7; D may be TRBD2 (5 bases). Trimming shortened V by 3 bases and J by 7 bases, and 10 bases separated the two germline ends. Germline CDR1 WNHNN, CDR2 SYGVQD (reference sequence). The length of the CDR3 is 12 residues. CDR3 nucleotides: TGCGCCAGCAGTGAAGGAGGATGGGAGCAGTACTTC. Translation gives CASSEGGWEQYF.

The chain combines TRBV6-5 with TRBJ2-6, with D tentatively TRBD2 (5 bases). Germline-derived CDR1 and CDR2 are MNHEY and SVGAGI. The CDR3 length is 15 residues. V was trimmed by 4 bases and J by 1 base, leaving 8 bases between them. CDR3 sequence reads: CASSSDWSGANVLTF. For the CDR3, the DNA is TGTGCCAGCAGTTCGGACTGGTCTGGGGCCAACGTCCTGACTTTC.

The chain employs TRBV6-5 and TRBJ2-7; the D call may be TRBD1 or TRBD2 (5 bases each). CDR1 and CDR2 (germline): MNHEY, SVGAGI. V lost 5 bases and J 3 bases, leaving 8 bases between the germline ends. The CDR3 covers 12 residues. This CDR3 reads CASSRDGYEQYF. In nucleotides, the CDR3 is TGTGCCAGCAGTCGGGACGGCTACGAGCAGTACTTC.

The chain couples TRBV15 to TRBJ2-3; no firm D call. The CDR3 contains 12 residues. Germline CDR1 LNHNV, CDR2 YYDKDF (reference sequence). V lost 0 bases to trimming and J lost 8 bases, with 6 bases between them. The CDR3 DNA reads as TGTGCCACCAGCAGAGATTTTGGTACGCAGTATTTT. Translated, it gives CATSRDFGTQYF.